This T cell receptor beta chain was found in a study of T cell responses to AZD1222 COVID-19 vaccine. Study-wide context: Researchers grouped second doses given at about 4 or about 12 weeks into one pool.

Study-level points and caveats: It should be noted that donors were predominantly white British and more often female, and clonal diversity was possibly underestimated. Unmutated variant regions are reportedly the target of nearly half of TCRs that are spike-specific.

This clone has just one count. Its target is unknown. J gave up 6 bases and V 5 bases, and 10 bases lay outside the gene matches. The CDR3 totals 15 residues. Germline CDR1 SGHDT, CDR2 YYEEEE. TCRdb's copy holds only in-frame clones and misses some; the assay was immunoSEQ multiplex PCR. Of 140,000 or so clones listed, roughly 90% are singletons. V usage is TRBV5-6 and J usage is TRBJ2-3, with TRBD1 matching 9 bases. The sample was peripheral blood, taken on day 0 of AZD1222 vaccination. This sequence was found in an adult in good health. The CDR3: CASRAPGQGWDTQYF. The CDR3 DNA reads TGTGCCAGCAGGGCTCCGGGACAGGGTTGGGATACGCAGTATTTT.